Below, one T cell receptor beta chain is given with its context. The target antigen is unknown. This entry belongs to a study of shared clonotypes between healthy human individuals. Study in general: Each donor had three CD4 naive, three CD4 memory, two CD8 naive and one CD8 memory plate.

The ends were cut back, 7 bases at V and 2 bases at J, with 14 bases in the middle. Germline CDR1 and CDR2: LNHDA and SQIVND (reference sequence). The CDR3 spans 14 residues. CD45RA-negative memory and CD45RA+ naive subsets were split from the CD4+ cells. Produced via immunoSEQ multiplex PCR; TCRdb's table is partial and in-frame only. The sample includes roughly 500,000 clones, around 95% seen only once; the top ten take around 0.067%. Study-level results: Generally, naive subsets came out with larger estimated richness than memory subsets.

This receptor was identified in a woman aged 25 to 39 in good health. Sequenced sample: naive CD4+ T cells sorted from blood. Subset defined: CD45RA+ positively selected. The genes are TRBV19 and TRBJ1-1; D gene uncertain. This CDR3 is CASTRVWGNTEAFF. CDR3 nucleotide sequence: TGTGCCAGTACCCGGGTGTGGGGAAACACTGAAGCTTTCTTT.